These 13 T cell receptor beta chains were sequenced from one sample in a study of vaccination effects on CD4 cells after COVID-19. This table comes from immunoSEQ multiplex PCR, and its TCRdb copy is limited to in-frame clones, with some not included. The data show 60,000 to 70,000 clones, roughly 79% seen once. Prior to sequencing, the ViraFEST assay stimulated PBMC with viral peptide pools, which expanded the antigen-specific CD4+ T cells. The authors isolated CD4+ T cells after 9 to 10 days of culture. No antigen has been identified for these receptors. The source was CD4+ T cells from PBMCs cultured with HCoV-229E spike peptides, collected before COVID-19 vaccination. The source of these receptors is a human donor who received a COVID-19 vaccine.

The gene calls are TRBV20-1 and TRBJ2-5; perhaps TRBD1 as D (5 bases). The CDR3 sequence is 10 residues long. The V end lost 4 bases, the J end lost 7 bases, and 7 bases lay between the germline ends. Germline V lookup: CDR1 DFQATT, CDR2 SNEGSKA (reference sequence). The CDR3 nucleotides are TGCAGTGCTATTAGGGGGACCCAGTACTTC. Amino acids: CSAIRGTQYF.

A few counts support this clone. In nucleotides, the CDR3 is TGTGCCCGGGAACAGTGGGGGACCCAGTACTTC. This codes for CAREQWGTQYF. The genes are TRBV30 and TRBJ2-5, with D perhaps matching TRBD2 (5 bases). Germline V lookup: CDR1 GTSNPN, CDR2 SVGIG (reference sequence). The CDR3 loop spans 11 amino acids. V lost 8 bases and J lost 7, with 14 bases in between. Full variable domain (outside the CDR3, taken from reference TRBV30 and TRBJ2-5): SQTIHQWPATLVQPVGSPLSLECTVEGTSNPNLYWYRQAAGRGLQLLFYSVGIGQISSEVPQNLSASRPQDRQFILSSKKLLLSDSGFYLCAREQWGTQYFGPGTRLLVL.

This chain joins TRBV28 and TRBJ1-2; tentatively, D is TRBD1 (5 bases). Trimming cost V 2 bases and J 3 bases, with 10 bases left between them. The CDR3 runs to 14 residues. Looked up from germline, CDR1 is MDHEN and CDR2 is SYDVKM. CDR3 in DNA: TGTGCCAGCAGTTTAGCAGGGATTGACTATGGCTACACCTTC. This gives the protein CASSLAGIDYGYTF.

The chain is built from TRBV24-1 and TRBJ2-4, with D possibly being TRBD1 (5 bases). The CDR3 extends over 15 amino acids. V was clipped by 4 bases and J by 0 bases, with 9 bases between them. CDR1 is KGHDR, CDR2 SFDVKD, per germline. The DNA for the CDR3 is TGTGCCACCAGTGACCCGACAGTAGCCAAAAACATTCAGTACTTC. This sequence encodes CATSDPTVAKNIQYF.

V is TRBV6-6 and J is TRBJ2-3; D remains unclear. CDR1 MNHNY and CDR2 SVGAGI come from the germline V gene (reference sequence). V lost 5 bases and J lost 2, with 2 bases in between. The CDR3 contains 11 residues. CDR3 protein: CASSLTDTQYF. The CDR3 DNA reads as TGTGCCAGCAGTCTCACAGATACGCAGTATTTT.

The CDR3 reads CASSFARDRGKDEQYV. CDR3 DNA: TGTGCCAGCAGCTTTGCCCGGGACAGGGGAAAGGACGAGCAGTACGTC. The chain joins TRBV12-1 to TRBJ2-7; the table names TRBD1, a call not compared with the DNA. TRBV12-1 is tagged as a pseudogene. This CDR3 has 16 residues.

The chain couples TRBV7-7 to TRBJ2-2; perhaps TRBD2 as D (5 bases). V was cut by 5 bases and J by 6 bases, with 10 bases left in between. CDR3 length equals 13 residues. The V gene's germline CDR1 is SSHAT and CDR2 FNYEAQ (reference sequence). DNA of the CDR3: TGTGCCAGCAGCCCCCGGGGTCCCGGGGAGCTGTTTTTT. Translating it yields CASSPRGPGELFF.

V and J are TRBV19 and TRBJ2-1, with 9 bases matching TRBD1. V shed 5 bases, J shed 8 bases, and the junction held 7 bases outside the gene matches. Per germline, CDR1 LNHDA and CDR2 SQIVND (reference sequence). This CDR3 region has 14 residues. CDR3 amino acids: CASSVKQGADEQFF. CDR3 nucleotide sequence: TGTGCCAGTAGTGTTAAACAGGGGGCGGATGAGCAGTTCTTC.

This chain joins TRBV18 and TRBJ2-2; D gene ambiguous. The CDR3 consists of 14 residues. The ends were cut back, 3 bases at V and 1 base at J, with 6 bases in the middle. Germline V gives CDR1 KGHSH, CDR2 LQKENI. The CDR3 loop is CASSPLQNTGELFF. The DNA for the CDR3 is TGTGCCAGCTCACCTCTACAGAACACCGGGGAGCTGTTTTTT.

The chain has TRBV5-1 and TRBJ2-3; 9 bases are a match to TRBD2. There are 16 residues in the CDR3. Germline V gives CDR1 SGHRS, CDR2 YFSETQ. The V and J ends lost 5 bases and 4 bases, in that order; junction bases with no gene match: 11. The CDR3: CASRPLSGGLADTQYF. The CDR3 DNA sequence: TGCGCCAGCAGACCCTTAAGCGGGGGGCTGGCAGATACGCAGTATTTT.

The chain joins TRBV5-6 to TRBJ2-1, with D perhaps matching TRBD2 (7 bases). The CDR3 is 15 residues long. Trimming took 4 bases from V and 1 from J, leaving 12 bases between them. Germline V CDR1 and CDR2: SGHDT, YYEEEE. CDR3 sequence reads: CASSAGARSYNEQFF. The CDR3 DNA sequence: TGTGCCAGCAGCGCGGGGGCCAGGTCCTACAATGAGCAGTTCTTC.

The genes are TRBV29-1 and TRBJ2-1; 7 bases align to TRBD1. This CDR3 comprises 13 residues. Germline V gives CDR1 SQVTM, CDR2 ANQGSEA. V gave up 6 bases and J gave up 9 bases; unmatched junction bases: 11. The CDR3 region has the DNA TGCAGCGTGCACAGGGGTGTATTGAGTGAGCAGTTCTTC. Translated, it gives CSVHRGVLSEQFF.

V and J are TRBV6-6 and TRBJ2-2, with a possible D match to TRBD1 (6 bases). CDR3 length: 16 amino acids. Germline CDR1 reads MNHNY; CDR2 reads SVGAGI (reference sequence). Trimming left V 6 bases short and J 0 bases short, with 14 bases between. CDR3 residues: CASSRNRAANTGELFF. The CDR3 DNA follows: TGTGCCAGCAGCCGGAACAGGGCCGCGAACACCGGGGAGCTGTTTTTT.